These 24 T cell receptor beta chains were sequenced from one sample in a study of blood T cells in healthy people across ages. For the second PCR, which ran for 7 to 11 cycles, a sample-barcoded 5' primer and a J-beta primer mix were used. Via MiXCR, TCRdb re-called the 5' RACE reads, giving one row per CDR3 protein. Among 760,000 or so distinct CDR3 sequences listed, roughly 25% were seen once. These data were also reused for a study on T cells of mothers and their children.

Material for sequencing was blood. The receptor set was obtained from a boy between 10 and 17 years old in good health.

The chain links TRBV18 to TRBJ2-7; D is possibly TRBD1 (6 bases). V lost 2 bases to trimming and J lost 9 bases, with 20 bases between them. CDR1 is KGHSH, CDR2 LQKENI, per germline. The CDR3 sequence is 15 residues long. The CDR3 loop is CASSPVPEHLGGQYF. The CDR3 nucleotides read TGTGCCAGCTCACCAGTCCCCGAACACTTAGGGGGGCAGTACTTC.

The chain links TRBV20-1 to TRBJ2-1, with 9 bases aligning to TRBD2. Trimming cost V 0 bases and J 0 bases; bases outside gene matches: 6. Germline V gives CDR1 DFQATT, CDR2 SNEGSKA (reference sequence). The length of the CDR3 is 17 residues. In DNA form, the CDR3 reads TGCAGTGCTAGAGATCAAAGCGGGGGGCGCTCCTACAATGAGCAGTTCTTC. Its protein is CSARDQSGGRSYNEQFF.

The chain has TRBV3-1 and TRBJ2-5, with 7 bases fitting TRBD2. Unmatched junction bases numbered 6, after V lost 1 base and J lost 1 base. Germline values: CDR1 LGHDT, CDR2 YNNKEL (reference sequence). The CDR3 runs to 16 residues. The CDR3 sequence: CASSQGRSGVQETQYF. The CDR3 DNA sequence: TGTGCCAGCAGCCAAGGACGCAGCGGGGTCCAAGAGACCCAGTACTTC.

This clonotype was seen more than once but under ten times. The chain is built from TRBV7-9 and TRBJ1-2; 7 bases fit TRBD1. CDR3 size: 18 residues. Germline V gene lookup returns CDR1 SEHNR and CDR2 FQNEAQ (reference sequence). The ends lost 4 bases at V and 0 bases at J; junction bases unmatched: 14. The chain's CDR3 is CASSSVGDSRKANYGYTF. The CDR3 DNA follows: TGTGCCAGCAGCTCGGTCGGGGACAGCCGGAAAGCTAACTATGGCTACACCTTC. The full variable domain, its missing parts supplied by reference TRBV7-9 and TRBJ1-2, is DTGVSQNPRHKITKRGQNVTFRCDPISEHNRLYWYRQTLGQGPEFLTYFQNEAQLEKSRLLSDRFSAERPKGSFSTLEIQRTEQGDSAMYLCASSSVGDSRKANYGYTFGSGTRLTVV.

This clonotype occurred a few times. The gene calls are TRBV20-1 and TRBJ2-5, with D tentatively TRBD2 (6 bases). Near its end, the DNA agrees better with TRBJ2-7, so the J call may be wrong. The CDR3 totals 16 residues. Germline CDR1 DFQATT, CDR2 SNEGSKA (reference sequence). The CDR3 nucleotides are TGCAGTGCTAGAGACTTGCTGGCTAGCGTAACCTACGAGCAGTACTTC. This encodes CSARDLLASVTYEQYF.

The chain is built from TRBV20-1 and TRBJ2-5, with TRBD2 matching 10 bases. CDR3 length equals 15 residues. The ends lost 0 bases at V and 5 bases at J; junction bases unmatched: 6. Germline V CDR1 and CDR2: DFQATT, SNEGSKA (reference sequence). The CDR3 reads CSARDLAGAGETQYF. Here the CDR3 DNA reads TGCAGTGCTAGAGATCTAGCGGGAGCAGGGGAGACCCAGTACTTC.

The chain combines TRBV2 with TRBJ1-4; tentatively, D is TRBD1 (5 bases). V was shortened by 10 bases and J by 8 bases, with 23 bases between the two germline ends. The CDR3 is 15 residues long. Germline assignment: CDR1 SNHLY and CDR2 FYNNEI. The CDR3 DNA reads TGTGCCACCTCTCCTATCGTTGGGACTCACGAAAAACTGTTTTTT. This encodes CATSPIVGTHEKLFF.

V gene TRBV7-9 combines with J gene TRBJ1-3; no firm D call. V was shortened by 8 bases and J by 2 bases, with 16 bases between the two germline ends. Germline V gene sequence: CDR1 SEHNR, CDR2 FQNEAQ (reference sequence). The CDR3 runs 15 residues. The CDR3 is CASPPAPEAGNTIYF. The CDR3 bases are TGTGCCAGCCCCCCAGCCCCAGAGGCTGGAAACACCATATATTTT.

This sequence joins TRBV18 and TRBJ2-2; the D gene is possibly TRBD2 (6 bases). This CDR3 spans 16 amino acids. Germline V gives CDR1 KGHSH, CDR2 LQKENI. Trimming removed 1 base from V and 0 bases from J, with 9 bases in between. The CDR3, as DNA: TGTGCCAGCTCACCACTAGCGGTCGCGAACACCGGGGAGCTGTTTTTT. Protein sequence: CASSPLAVANTGELFF.

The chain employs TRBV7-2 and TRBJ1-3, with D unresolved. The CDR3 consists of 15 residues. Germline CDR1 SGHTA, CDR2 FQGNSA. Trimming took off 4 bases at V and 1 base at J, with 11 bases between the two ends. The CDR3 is CASSSNGPSGNTIYF. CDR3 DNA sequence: TGTGCCAGCAGCTCTAACGGCCCATCTGGAAACACCATATATTTT.

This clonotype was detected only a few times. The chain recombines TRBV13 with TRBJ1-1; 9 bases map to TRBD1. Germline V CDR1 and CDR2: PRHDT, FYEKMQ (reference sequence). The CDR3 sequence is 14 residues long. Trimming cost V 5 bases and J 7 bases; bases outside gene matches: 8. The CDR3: CASSAGQGIGEAFF. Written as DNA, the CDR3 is TGTGCCAGCAGCGCCGGACAGGGGATAGGTGAAGCTTTCTTT.

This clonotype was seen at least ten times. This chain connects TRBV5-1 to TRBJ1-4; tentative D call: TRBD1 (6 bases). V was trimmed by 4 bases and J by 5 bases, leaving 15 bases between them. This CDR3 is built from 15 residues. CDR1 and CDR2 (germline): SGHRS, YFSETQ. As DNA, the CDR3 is TGCGCCAGCAGCGGGGGCTACAGCGCGAATGAAAAACTGTTTTTT. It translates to CASSGGYSANEKLFF.

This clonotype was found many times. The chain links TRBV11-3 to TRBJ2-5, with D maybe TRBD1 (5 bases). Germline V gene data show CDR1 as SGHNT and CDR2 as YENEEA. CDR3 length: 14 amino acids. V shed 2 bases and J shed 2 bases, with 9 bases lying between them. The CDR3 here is CASSLRTSQETQYF. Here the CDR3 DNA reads TGTGCCAGCAGCTTACGGACATCGCAAGAGACCCAGTACTTC.

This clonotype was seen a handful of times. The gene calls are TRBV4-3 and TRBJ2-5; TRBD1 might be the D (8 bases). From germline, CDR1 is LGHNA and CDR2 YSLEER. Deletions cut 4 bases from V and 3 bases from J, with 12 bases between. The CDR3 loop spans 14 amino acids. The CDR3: CASSLQGGEETQYF. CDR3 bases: TGCGCCAGCAGCCTACAGGGGGGGGAAGAGACCCAGTACTTC.

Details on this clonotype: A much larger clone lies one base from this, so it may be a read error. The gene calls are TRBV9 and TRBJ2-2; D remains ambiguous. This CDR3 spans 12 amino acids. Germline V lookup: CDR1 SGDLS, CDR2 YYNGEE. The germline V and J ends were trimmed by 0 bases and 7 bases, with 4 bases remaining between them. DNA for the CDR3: TGTGCCAGCAGCGTAGATCTCGGGGAGCTGTTTTTT. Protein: CASSVDLGELFF.

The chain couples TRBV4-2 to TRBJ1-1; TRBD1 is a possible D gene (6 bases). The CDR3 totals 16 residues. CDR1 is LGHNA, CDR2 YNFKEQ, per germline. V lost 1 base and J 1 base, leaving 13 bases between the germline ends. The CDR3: CASSQVGAVGNTEAFF. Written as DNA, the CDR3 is TGTGCCAGCAGCCAAGTGGGGGCTGTTGGGAACACTGAAGCTTTCTTT.

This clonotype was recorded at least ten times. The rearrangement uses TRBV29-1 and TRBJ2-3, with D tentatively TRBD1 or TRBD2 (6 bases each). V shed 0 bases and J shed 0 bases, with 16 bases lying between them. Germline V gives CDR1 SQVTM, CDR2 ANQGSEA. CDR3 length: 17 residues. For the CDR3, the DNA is TGCAGCGTTGAAGAAGTTGAGGGGGAGGATAGCACAGATACGCAGTATTTT. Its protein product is CSVEEVEGEDSTDTQYF.

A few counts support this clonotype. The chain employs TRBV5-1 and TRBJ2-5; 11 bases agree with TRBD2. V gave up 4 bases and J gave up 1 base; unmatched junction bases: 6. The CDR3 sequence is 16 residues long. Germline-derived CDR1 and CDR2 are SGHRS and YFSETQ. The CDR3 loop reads CASSPGLAVFQETQYF. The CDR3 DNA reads TGCGCCAGCAGCCCGGGACTAGCGGTGTTCCAAGAGACCCAGTACTTC.

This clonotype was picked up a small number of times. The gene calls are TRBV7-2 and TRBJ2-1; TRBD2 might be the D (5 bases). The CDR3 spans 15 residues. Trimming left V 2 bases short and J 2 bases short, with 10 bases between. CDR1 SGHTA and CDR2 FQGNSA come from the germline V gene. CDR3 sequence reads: CASSLNLAAYNEQFF. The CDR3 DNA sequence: TGTGCCAGCAGCTTAAATCTAGCAGCCTACAATGAGCAGTTCTTC.

CDR3 sequence reads: CASSLQEGTYEQYF. The DNA of the CDR3 is TGTGCCAGCAGCTTACAGGAGGGAACCTACGAGCAGTACTTC. The V call is TRBV7-9, the J call TRBJ2-7; D perhaps matches TRBD2 (6 bases). Germline V CDR1 and CDR2: SEHNR, FQNEAQ (reference sequence). This CDR3 comprises 14 residues. V was shortened by 2 bases and J by 2 bases, with 10 bases between the two germline ends.

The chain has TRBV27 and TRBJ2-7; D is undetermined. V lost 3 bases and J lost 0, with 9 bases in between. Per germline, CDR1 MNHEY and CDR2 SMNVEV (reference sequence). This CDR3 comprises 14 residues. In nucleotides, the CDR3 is TGTGCCAGCAGTTTTTACCAGGCCTCCTACGAGCAGTACTTC. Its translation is CASSFYQASYEQYF.

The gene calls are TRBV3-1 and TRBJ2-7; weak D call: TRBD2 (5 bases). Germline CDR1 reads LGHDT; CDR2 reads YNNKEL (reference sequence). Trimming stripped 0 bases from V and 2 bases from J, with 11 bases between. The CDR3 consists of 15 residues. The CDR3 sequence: CASSQEGLETYEQYF. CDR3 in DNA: TGTGCCAGCAGCCAAGAAGGACTGGAAACCTACGAGCAGTACTTC.

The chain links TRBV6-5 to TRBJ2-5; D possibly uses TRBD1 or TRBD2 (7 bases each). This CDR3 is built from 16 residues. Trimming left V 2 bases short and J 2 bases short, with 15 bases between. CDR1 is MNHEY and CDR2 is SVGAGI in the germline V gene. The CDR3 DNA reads TGTGCCAGCAGTTACGGGAGGGGGCTGGGGCAAGAGACCCAGTACTTC. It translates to CASSYGRGLGQETQYF.

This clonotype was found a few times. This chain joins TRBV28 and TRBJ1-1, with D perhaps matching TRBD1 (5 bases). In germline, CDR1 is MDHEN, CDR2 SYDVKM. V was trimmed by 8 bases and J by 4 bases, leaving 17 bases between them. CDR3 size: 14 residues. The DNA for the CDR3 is TGTGCCAGCGTAGGGGTCCCCTGGGGCACTGAAGCTTTCTTT. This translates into CASVGVPWGTEAFF.